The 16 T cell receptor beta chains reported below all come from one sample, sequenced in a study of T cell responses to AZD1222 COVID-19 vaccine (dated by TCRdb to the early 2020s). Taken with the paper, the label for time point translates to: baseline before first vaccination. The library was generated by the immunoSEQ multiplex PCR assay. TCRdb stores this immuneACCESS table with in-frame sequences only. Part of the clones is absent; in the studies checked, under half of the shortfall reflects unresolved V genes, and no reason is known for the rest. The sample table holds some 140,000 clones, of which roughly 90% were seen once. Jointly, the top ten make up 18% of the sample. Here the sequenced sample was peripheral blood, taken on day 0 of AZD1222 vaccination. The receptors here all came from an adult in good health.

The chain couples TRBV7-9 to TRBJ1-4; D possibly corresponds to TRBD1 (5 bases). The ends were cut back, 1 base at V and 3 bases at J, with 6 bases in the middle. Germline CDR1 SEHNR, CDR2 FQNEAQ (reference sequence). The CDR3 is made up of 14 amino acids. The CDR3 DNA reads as TGTGCCAGCAGCTTAGGACAGTCTAATGAAAAACTGTTTTTT. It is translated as CASSLGQSNEKLFF.

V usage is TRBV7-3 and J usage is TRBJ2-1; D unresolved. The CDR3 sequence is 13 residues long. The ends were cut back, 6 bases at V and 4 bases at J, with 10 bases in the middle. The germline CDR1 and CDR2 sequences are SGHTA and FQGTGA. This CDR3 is CASSQDTYNEQFF. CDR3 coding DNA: TGTGCCAGCAGTCAAGACACATACAATGAGCAGTTCTTC.

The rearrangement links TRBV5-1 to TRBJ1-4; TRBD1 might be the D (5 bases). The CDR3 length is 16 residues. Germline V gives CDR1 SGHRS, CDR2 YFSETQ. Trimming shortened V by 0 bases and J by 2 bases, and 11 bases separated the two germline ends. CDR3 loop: CASSLVSGGTNEKLFF. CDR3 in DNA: TGCGCCAGCAGCTTGGTCTCGGGGGGGACTAATGAAAAACTGTTTTTT.

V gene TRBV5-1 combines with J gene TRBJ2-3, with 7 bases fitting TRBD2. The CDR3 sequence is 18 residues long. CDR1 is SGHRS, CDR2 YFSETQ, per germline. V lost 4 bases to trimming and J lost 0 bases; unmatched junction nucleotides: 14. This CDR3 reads CASSKGRAWRESTDTQYF. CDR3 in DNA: TGCGCCAGCAGCAAGGGGAGGGCTTGGAGGGAAAGCACAGATACGCAGTATTTT. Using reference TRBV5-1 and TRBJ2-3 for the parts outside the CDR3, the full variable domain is KAGVTQTPRYLIKTRGQQVTLSCSPISGHRSVSWYQQTPGQGLQFLFEYFSETQRNKGNFPGRFSGRQFSNSRSEMNVSTLELGDSALYLCASSKGRAWRESTDTQYFGPGTRLTVL.

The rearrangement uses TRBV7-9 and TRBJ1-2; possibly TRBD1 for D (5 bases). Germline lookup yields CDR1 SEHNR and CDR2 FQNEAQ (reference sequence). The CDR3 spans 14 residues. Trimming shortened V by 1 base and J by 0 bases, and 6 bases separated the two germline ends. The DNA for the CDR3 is TGTGCCAGCAGCTTAGGAGGGGCTAACTATGGCTACACCTTC. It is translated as CASSLGGANYGYTF.

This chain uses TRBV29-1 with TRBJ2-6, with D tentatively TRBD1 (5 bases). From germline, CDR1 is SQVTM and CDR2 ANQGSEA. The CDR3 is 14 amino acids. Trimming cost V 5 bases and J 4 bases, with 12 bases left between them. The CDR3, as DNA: TGCAGCGTTTTTGGGGCGGTAGGGGCCAACGTCCTGACTTTC. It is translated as CSVFGAVGANVLTF.

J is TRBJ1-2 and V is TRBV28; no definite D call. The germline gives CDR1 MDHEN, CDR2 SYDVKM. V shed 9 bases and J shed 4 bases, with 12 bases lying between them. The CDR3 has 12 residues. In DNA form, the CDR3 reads TGTGCCAGTACTACTGGGATCTATGGCTACACCTTC. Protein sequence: CASTTGIYGYTF.

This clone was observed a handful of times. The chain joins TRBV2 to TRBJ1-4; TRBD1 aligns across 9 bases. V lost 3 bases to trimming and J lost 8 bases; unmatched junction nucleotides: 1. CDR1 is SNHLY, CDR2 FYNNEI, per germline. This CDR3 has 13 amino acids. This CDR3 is CASSDGTGEKLFF. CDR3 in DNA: TGTGCCAGCAGTGACGGGACAGGGGAAAAACTGTTTTTT.

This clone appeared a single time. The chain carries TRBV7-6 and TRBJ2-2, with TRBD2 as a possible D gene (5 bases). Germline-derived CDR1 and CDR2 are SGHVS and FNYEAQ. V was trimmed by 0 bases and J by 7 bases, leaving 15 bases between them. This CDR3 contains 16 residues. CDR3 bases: TGTGCCAGCAGCTTAGCCCGGCCGTTACGGGACGGGGAGCTGTTTTTT. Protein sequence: CASSLARPLRDGELFF. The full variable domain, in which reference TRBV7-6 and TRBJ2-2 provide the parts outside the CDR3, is GAGVSQSPRYKVTKRGQDVALRCDPISGHVSLYWYRQALGQGPEFLTYFNYEAQQDKSGLPNDRFSAERPEGSISTLTIQRTEQRDSAMYRCASSLARPLRDGELFFGEGSRLTVL.

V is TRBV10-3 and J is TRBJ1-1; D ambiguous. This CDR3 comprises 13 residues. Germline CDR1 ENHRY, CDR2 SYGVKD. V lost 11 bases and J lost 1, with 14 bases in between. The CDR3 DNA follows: TGTGCCGCGGGCTCTTCGGGGAACACTGAAGCTTTCTTT. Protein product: CAAGSSGNTEAFF.

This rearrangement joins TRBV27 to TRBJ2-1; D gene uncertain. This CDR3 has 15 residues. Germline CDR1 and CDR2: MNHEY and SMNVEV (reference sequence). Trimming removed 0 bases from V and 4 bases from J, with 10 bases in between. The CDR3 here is CASSLSSRLYNEQFF. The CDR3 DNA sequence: TGTGCCAGCAGTTTATCATCCCGGCTATACAATGAGCAGTTCTTC.

The CDR3 DNA reads as TGTGCCAGCAGCGTAGGAGCTGGGGCGGGACAGGGACGGGGGGCCAACACTGAAGCTTTCTTT. As protein: CASSVGAGAGQGRGANTEAFF. V is TRBV9 and J is TRBJ1-1; TRBD1 matches at 9 bases. The CDR3 totals 21 residues. The V and J ends lost 0 bases and 2 bases, in that order; junction bases with no gene match: 20. CDR1 SGDLS and CDR2 YYNGEE come from the germline V gene.

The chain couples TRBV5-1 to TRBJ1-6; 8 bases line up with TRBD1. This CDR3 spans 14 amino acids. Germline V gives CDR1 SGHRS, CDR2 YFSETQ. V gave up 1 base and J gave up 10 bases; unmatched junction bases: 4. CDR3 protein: CASSLKDRDSPLHF. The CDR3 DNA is TGCGCCAGCAGCTTGAAGGACAGGGACTCACCCCTCCACTTT. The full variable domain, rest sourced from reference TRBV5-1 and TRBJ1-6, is KAGVTQTPRYLIKTRGQQVTLSCSPISGHRSVSWYQQTPGQGLQFLFEYFSETQRNKGNFPGRFSGRQFSNSRSEMNVSTLELGDSALYLCASSLKDRDSPLHFGNGTRLTVT.

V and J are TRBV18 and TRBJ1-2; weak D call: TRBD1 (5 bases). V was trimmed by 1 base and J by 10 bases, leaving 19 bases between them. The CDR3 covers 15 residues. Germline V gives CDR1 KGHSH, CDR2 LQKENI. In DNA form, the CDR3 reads TGTGCCAGCTCACCACTTCCCAGGGCTTCGGTTGACTACACCTTC. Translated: CASSPLPRASVDYTF. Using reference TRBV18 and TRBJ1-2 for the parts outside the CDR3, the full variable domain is NAGVMQNPRHLVRRRGQEARLRCSPMKGHSHVYWYRQLPEEGLKFMVYLQKENIIDESGMPKERFSAEFPKEGPSILRIQQVVRGDSAAYFCASSPLPRASVDYTFGSGTRLTVV.

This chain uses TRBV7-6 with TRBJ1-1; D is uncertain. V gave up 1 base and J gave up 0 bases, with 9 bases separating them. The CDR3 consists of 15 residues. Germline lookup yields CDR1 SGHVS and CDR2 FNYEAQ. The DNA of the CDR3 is TGTGCCAGCAGCTTAGGCAGCAATATGAACACTGAAGCTTTCTTT. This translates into CASSLGSNMNTEAFF.

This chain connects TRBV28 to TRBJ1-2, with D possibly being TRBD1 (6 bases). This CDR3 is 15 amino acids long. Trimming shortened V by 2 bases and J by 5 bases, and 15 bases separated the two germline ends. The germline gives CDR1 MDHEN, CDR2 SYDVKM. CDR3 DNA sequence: TGTGCCAGCAGTTTAGGGACATCCGTAGGGTATGGCTACACCTTC. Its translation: CASSLGTSVGYGYTF.